This T cell receptor (beta chain) is drawn from a study of Ad26.COV2.S vaccination and SARS-CoV-2 variants. Notes on the study in general: Similar non-spike TCR breadth was observed in recipients of vaccine and of placebo. Measurements of TCR breadth and depth may have given underestimates of the total T cell responses.

Here immunoSEQ multiplex PCR was the method, and the copy in TCRdb shows in-frame clones only, minus some. The repertoire holds fewer than 150,000 clones, with roughly 88% as singletons. Comments on this clone: Its antigen remains unknown.

After removal of 3 bases from V and 12 bases from J, the junction contained 7 bases not matched to a gene. The CDR3 is 12 amino acids. Germline V lookup: CDR1 LGHDT, CDR2 YNNKEL (reference sequence). The starting material was peripheral blood, obtained after recovery from COVID-19. The TCR originated in a human donor who had recovered from COVID-19. This sequence joins TRBV3-1 (or the pseudogene TRBV3-2) and TRBJ1-1; 7 bases align to TRBD1. The CDR3 region is CASSQPGGEPFF. The CDR3 nucleotides are TGTGCCAGCAGCCAGCCAGGGGGGGAGCCTTTCTTT.